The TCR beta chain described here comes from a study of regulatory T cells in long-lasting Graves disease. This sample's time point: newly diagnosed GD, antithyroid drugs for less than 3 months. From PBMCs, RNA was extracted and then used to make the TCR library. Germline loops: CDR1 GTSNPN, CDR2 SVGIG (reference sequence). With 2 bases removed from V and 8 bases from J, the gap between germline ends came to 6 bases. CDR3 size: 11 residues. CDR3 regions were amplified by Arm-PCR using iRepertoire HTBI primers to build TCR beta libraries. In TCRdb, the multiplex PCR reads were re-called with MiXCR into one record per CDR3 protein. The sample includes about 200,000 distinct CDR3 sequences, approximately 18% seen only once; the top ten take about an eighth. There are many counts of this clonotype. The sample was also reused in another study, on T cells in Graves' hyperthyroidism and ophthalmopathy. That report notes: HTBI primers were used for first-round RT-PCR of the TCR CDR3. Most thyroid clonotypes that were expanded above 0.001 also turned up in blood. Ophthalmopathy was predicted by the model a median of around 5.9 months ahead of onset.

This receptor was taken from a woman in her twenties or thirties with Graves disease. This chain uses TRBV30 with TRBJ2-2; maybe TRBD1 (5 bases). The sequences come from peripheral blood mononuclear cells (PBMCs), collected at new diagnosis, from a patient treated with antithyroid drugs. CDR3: CAWSRGGELFF. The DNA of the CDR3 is TGTGCCTGGAGTAGGGGTGGGGAGCTGTTTTTT. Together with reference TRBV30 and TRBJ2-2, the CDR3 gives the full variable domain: SQTIHQWPATLVQPVGSPLSLECTVEGTSNPNLYWYRQAAGRGLQLLFYSVGIGQISSEVPQNLSASRPQDRQFILSSKKLLLSDSGFYLCAWSRGGELFFGEGSRLTVL.